Sequencing of this TCR beta chain was carried out in a study of OX40 agonist ivuxolimab in advanced cancers. About the research overall: Patients were treated with ivuxolimab, an agonistic anti-OX40 (CD134) antibody.

Only in-frame clones appear in the TCRdb table, and some are missing; sequencing was by immunoSEQ multiplex PCR. In the table there are about 100,000 clones, around 91% of which are singletons. Losses at the gene ends were 10 bases for V and 1 base for J; bases not matched to a gene: 10. Germline loops: CDR1 MDHEN, CDR2 SYDVKM. This CDR3 region has 14 residues. The clonotype was recovered from an adult with an advanced solid tumor such as melanoma, head and neck, liver or kidney cancer. The source was CD4+ or CD8+ T cells sorted from blood, collected in a trial of the OX40 agonist ivuxolimab. The chain employs TRBV28 and TRBJ2-7, with 7 positions matching TRBD1. CDR3 in DNA: TGTGCCACCAAGCGCACGGGACAGTCCTACGAGCAGTACTTC. It is translated as CATKRTGQSYEQYF.